This TCR beta chain was sequenced during a study of blood T cell repertoires in COVID-19. Study-wide context: Sources were T cells, B-cell-depleted T cells, or PBMCs; the material itself was cDNA or gDNA.

The CDR3 has 14 amino acids. V lost 3 bases and J lost 0, with 9 bases in between. CDR1 and CDR2 from the germline V gene are SGHAT and FQNNGV. As handled by the study authors: Researchers report that nucleated cell counts were estimated from reference gene primer amplification. Clones were sequenced by immunoSEQ multiplex PCR, and TCRdb holds only the in-frame ones, with some missing. V, J and clone size are taken as reported in that table, and D and trimming were inferred from the DNA itself. The sample yields 200,000 to 250,000 clones, 70% to 90% seen once. This TCR came from a young woman who had recovered from COVID-19. J is TRBJ2-7 and V is TRBV11-2; no clear D gene. The source material was peripheral blood. CDR3: CASSFKGDSYEQYF. CDR3 nucleotides: TGTGCCAGCAGCTTTAAAGGAGACTCCTACGAGCAGTACTTC.